One sample yielded the 17 T cell receptor beta chains listed below, sequenced in a study of cytomegalovirus exposure and HLA in healthy donors. The PCR used 60 Vbeta and 13 Jbeta primers. The data were produced by immunoSEQ multiplex PCR, yet TCRdb's version contains in-frame clones alone and is incomplete. The table records approximately 130,000 clones, roughly 70% of them present only once. The sequenced sample was PBMCs. The receptors come from a man in his thirties or forties in good health and CMV-seronegative.

The table lists this clone with a count of one. Its ends do not fully match the called genes, so a read error is possible. The chain carries TRBV15 and TRBJ2-7; D is undetermined. CDR3 length equals 12 residues. Germline V gene lookup returns CDR1 LNHNV and CDR2 YYDKDF (reference sequence). This CDR3 reads CVTSAPFSEQYF. The CDR3 region has the DNA TGTGTCACCAGCGCGCCTTTTTCCGAGCAGTACTTC.

The rearrangement uses TRBV7-2 and TRBJ1-3, with a tentative D call TRBD1 (5 bases). Trimming took off 4 bases at V and 0 bases at J, with 10 bases between the two ends. The germline V gene has CDR1 SGHTA and CDR2 FQGNSA. The CDR3 has 15 amino acids. The CDR3 loop is CASSSDTSSGNTIYF. CDR3 in DNA: TGTGCCAGCAGCTCGGACACCAGCTCTGGAAACACCATATATTTT.

This clone was observed a handful of times. The chain joins TRBV7-2 to TRBJ2-3, with a tentative D call TRBD2 (5 bases). CDR1 and CDR2 (germline): SGHTA, FQGNSA. V lost 7 bases and J lost 2, with 22 bases in between. This CDR3 is built from 17 residues. The CDR3 is CASTLGLAGKTTDTQYF. The CDR3 nucleotides read TGTGCCAGCACCCTAGGTCTCGCGGGCAAGACCACAGATACGCAGTATTTT.

V usage is TRBV7-9 and J usage is TRBJ2-7; 8 positions agree with TRBD1. Germline loops: CDR1 SEHNR, CDR2 FQNEAQ (reference sequence). There are 15 residues in the CDR3. J lost 0 bases, V lost 4 bases, and 5 bases had no gene match. CDR3 in DNA: TGTGCCAGCAGCTCGGTGGACAGGGTCTCCTACGAGCAGTACTTC. Translation: CASSSVDRVSYEQYF.

This clone was seen a handful of times. V usage is TRBV20-1 and J usage is TRBJ1-2; 11 bases are shared with TRBD1. This CDR3 spans 9 amino acids. Germline V CDR1 and CDR2: DFQATT, SNEGSKA (reference sequence). Losses at the gene ends were 6 bases for V and 12 bases for J; bases not matched to a gene: 0. The CDR3 DNA follows: TGCAGTGCGGACAGGGGGCACACCTTC. It yields the protein CSADRGHTF.

The rearrangement links TRBV5-1 to TRBJ1-2, with D possibly being TRBD1 (6 bases). CDR3 length: 17 residues. The V gene lost 3 bases and the J gene lost 8 bases, with 26 bases spanning the gap. Germline assignment: CDR1 SGHRS and CDR2 YFSETQ. Written as DNA, the CDR3 is TGCGCCAGCAGCTCTATCGGGACAAGGATGTCTCCCCGGGGCTACACCTTC. Its translation: CASSSIGTRMSPRGYTF.

The V gene is TRBV14, the J gene TRBJ2-5; weak D call: TRBD2 (6 bases). The J call could be wrong; TRBJ2-7 is a better fit for the DNA end. There are 14 residues in the CDR3. Germline assignment: CDR1 SGHDN and CDR2 FVKESK. In nucleotides, the CDR3 is TGTGCCAGCAGCCAAGACTACGGGGGATACGAGCAGTACTTC. It codes for CASSQDYGGYEQYF.

This clone showed up just a few times. This chain links TRBV25-1 with TRBJ2-5; 8 bases agree with TRBD2. V dropped 4 bases and J dropped 5; count of bases not matched to a gene: 9. Germline CDR1 reads MGHDK; CDR2 reads SYGVNS. CDR3 length equals 15 residues. This CDR3 is CASSVASGSLETQYF. CDR3 coding DNA: TGTGCCAGCAGTGTTGCCAGCGGGAGCTTGGAGACCCAGTACTTC.

A remark on this clone: The germline gene is not matched at one end of the junction; a read error may be the cause. The chain carries TRBV11-2 and TRBJ2-7; TRBD2 might be the D (6 bases). The CDR3 totals 16 residues. CDR1 and CDR2 from the germline V gene are SGHAT and FQNNGV. The CDR3 region has the DNA TGTGCCAGCAGCTTAGTTTTTAGGTCTAGCGTCGGAGGGAGGAAATTC. Amino acid sequence: CASSLVFRSSVGGRKF.

This chain connects TRBV5-4 to TRBJ1-2; 8 nucleotides align to TRBD1. This CDR3 is built from 15 residues. The junction had 7 bases not matched to a gene; V was cut back by 3 bases and J by 3 bases. From germline, CDR1 is SGHNT and CDR2 YYREEE (reference sequence). The CDR3 sequence is CASSSRQGPHYGYTF. CDR3 sequence (DNA): TGTGCCAGCAGCTCCAGACAGGGGCCCCACTATGGCTACACCTTC.

The chain combines TRBV29-1 with TRBJ2-5; 9 nucleotides align to TRBD2. V lost 6 bases, J lost 3 bases, and 5 bases stayed unmatched. The length of the CDR3 is 13 residues. CDR1 SQVTM and CDR2 ANQGSEA come from the germline V gene. The CDR3 sequence is CSVRGGAEETQYF. The CDR3 DNA reads TGCAGCGTGCGCGGGGGGGCCGAAGAGACCCAGTACTTC.

The V gene is TRBV29-1, the J gene TRBJ1-5; D perhaps matches TRBD1 (6 bases). The CDR3 is made up of 14 amino acids. Trimming left V 6 bases short and J 0 bases short, with 12 bases between. CDR1 and CDR2 (germline): SQVTM, ANQGSEA. Here the CDR3 DNA reads TGCAGCGTGGCCGGACAGAATAGCAATCAGCCCCAGCATTTT. This codes for CSVAGQNSNQPQHF.

The gene calls are TRBV19 and TRBJ1-2; D uncertain. This CDR3 spans 13 amino acids. V was pared by 3 bases and J by 4 bases, with 9 bases between. Per germline, CDR1 LNHDA and CDR2 SQIVND (reference sequence). Written as DNA, the CDR3 is TGTGCCAGTAGTATGAGTAGCGGCTATGGCTACACCTTC. It codes for CASSMSSGYGYTF.

This chain connects TRBV7-2 to TRBJ2-7; D is perhaps TRBD2 (7 bases). The germline V gene encodes CDR1 SGHTA and CDR2 FQGNSA. Trimming pared 0 bases from V and 1 base from J, leaving 10 bases between. This CDR3 has 15 amino acids. The CDR3 sequence: CASSLAGGQSYEQYF. The CDR3, as DNA: TGTGCCAGCAGCTTAGCGGGGGGGCAATCCTACGAGCAGTACTTC.

The rearrangement joins TRBV30 to TRBJ2-4; D possibly corresponds to TRBD2 (5 bases). The CDR3 runs 14 residues. Germline loops: CDR1 GTSNPN, CDR2 SVGIG (reference sequence). Trimming removed 0 bases from V and 1 base from J, with 7 bases in between. The CDR3 coding sequence is TGTGCCTGGAGTGTCCCGGGGGCCAAAAACATTCAGTACTTC. It codes for CAWSVPGAKNIQYF.

The gene calls are TRBV2 and TRBJ1-4; no definite D call. Germline V gene lookup returns CDR1 SNHLY and CDR2 FYNNEI. This CDR3 is 15 amino acids long. Trimming left V 3 bases short and J 7 bases short, with 15 bases between. CDR3 nucleotides: TGTGCCAGCAGTGAGTCGCAGATGGCGGGTGAAAAACTGTTTTTT. Translated: CASSESQMAGEKLFF.

This clone was seen only a few times. The V gene is TRBV25-1, the J gene TRBJ2-5, with D tentatively TRBD2 (6 bases). Trimming removed 8 bases at V and 4 bases at J, with 14 bases between. This CDR3 contains 13 residues. The germline V gene encodes CDR1 MGHDK and CDR2 SYGVNS. This CDR3 reads CASCSWGVETQYF. The CDR3 region has the DNA TGTGCCAGCTGCTCGTGGGGGGTAGAGACCCAGTACTTC.